One sample yielded the 30 T cell receptor beta chains listed below, sequenced in a study of CD8+ T cells in alopecia areata. This sample's treatment: oral pan-JAK inhibitor, 5-10 mg twice daily. Extraction and reverse transcription of RNA yielded cDNA as the sequencing template. Measured with immunoSEQ multiplex PCR; TCRdb has only the in-frame clones, and not every one. This sample has about 180,000 clones, with approximately 49% found just once. The sample in question was CD8+ T cells sorted from blood, obtained between weeks 51 and 54, from a patient treated with tofacitinib. The receptor set was obtained from a human donor with alopecia areata.

The CDR3 DNA sequence: TGTGCCTGGTGGACAGGGGGTGGGTACGAGCAGTACTTC. It specifies CAWWTGGGYEQYF. The genes are TRBV30 and TRBJ2-7; TRBD1 aligns across 10 bases. Germline CDR1 is GTSNPN and CDR2 is SVGIG (reference sequence). The CDR3 consists of 13 residues. Germline trimming cut 5 bases from V and 4 bases from J; bases unmatched to any gene: 5.

A single count supports this clone. The chain links TRBV6-5 to TRBJ2-5; 10 bases agree with TRBD2. CDR1 is MNHEY, CDR2 SVGAGI, per germline. The CDR3 consists of 16 residues. V gave up 3 bases and J gave up 3 bases; unmatched junction bases: 7. CDR3 sequence reads: CASSYRQRGGEETQYF. The CDR3 DNA follows: TGTGCCAGCAGTTATCGACAGCGGGGGGGCGAAGAGACCCAGTACTTC.

The rearrangement joins TRBV30 to TRBJ2-3; 7 bases agree with TRBD2. Germline assignment: CDR1 GTSNPN and CDR2 SVGIG (reference sequence). The CDR3 is 13 amino acids. The V gene end was trimmed by 8 bases and the J gene end by 4 bases; junction bases not matched to a gene: 9. The CDR3 loop reads CARGEEGPDTQYF. In DNA, the CDR3 is TGTGCCCGGGGGGAGGAGGGCCCAGATACGCAGTATTTT.

The rearrangement links TRBV6-5 to TRBJ2-5; 9 positions agree with TRBD1. Germline V lookup: CDR1 MNHEY, CDR2 SVGAGI. After removal of 2 bases from V and 4 bases from J, the junction contained 8 bases not matched to a gene. The CDR3 consists of 16 residues. This CDR3 is CASSYDGQGIGETQYF. In DNA form, the CDR3 reads TGTGCCAGCAGTTACGACGGACAGGGGATAGGAGAGACCCAGTACTTC.

This clone turned up a few times. The rearrangement joins TRBV7-9 to TRBJ2-5, with unresolved D. The CDR3 is 13 amino acids. Germline CDR1 and CDR2: SEHNR and FQNEAQ (reference sequence). The germline V and J ends were trimmed by 0 bases and 3 bases, with 5 bases remaining between them. This CDR3 reads CASSLAQKETQYF. The CDR3 DNA sequence: TGTGCCAGCAGCTTAGCACAGAAAGAGACCCAGTACTTC.

The CDR3 protein is CASSRTISTDTQYF. The DNA for the CDR3 is TGTGCCAGCAGTCGGACCATTAGCACAGATACGCAGTATTTT. V gene TRBV6-5 combines with J gene TRBJ2-3; no clear D gene. Per germline, CDR1 MNHEY and CDR2 SVGAGI. Deletions cut 5 bases from V and 0 bases from J, with 9 bases between. The CDR3 is made up of 14 amino acids.

Remarks on this clone: The junction departs from germline at one end; a sequencing error may be responsible. This CDR3 is also generated by other DNA sequences in the sample. The chain links TRBV4-1 to TRBJ2-7, with 10 bases identical to TRBD1. CDR1 and CDR2 (germline): MGHRA, YSYEKL. This CDR3 has 16 residues. For the CDR3, the DNA is TGTGCCAGCAGCCAAGAGGGGACAGGGGAAGGGTACGAGCAGTACTTC. It encodes CASSQEGTGEGYEQYF.

This clone came up a few times. The rearrangement links TRBV27 to TRBJ1-6; tentative D call: TRBD1 (6 bases). V lost 6 bases and J lost 13, with 22 bases in between. CDR3 length equals 15 residues. CDR1 is MNHEY and CDR2 is SMNVEV in the germline V gene (reference sequence). The CDR3 bases are TGTGCCAGCAGCCAGGACAGACCCAGCATTGGGCCCCTCCACTTT. It specifies CASSQDRPSIGPLHF.

Worth noting for this clone: Other DNA sequences of this sample code for an identical CDR3. The chain links TRBV19 to TRBJ2-7; D unclear. The CDR3 spans 13 residues. The germline V and J ends were trimmed by 0 bases and 0 bases, with 3 bases remaining between them. Germline assignment: CDR1 LNHDA and CDR2 SQIVND (reference sequence). The CDR3 DNA reads TGTGCCAGTAGTATAGACAGCTCCTACGAGCAGTACTTC. Residues: CASSIDSSYEQYF.

This chain joins TRBV29-1 and TRBJ2-7, with TRBD2 as a possible D gene (6 bases). V gave up 1 base and J gave up 6 bases, with 16 bases separating them. The germline V gene encodes CDR1 SQVTM and CDR2 ANQGSEA. This CDR3 has 14 residues. The CDR3 DNA is TGCAGCGTTGAAGGCGGGAACCAGGTTTCCGAGCAGTACTTC. This translates into CSVEGGNQVSEQYF.

The V gene is TRBV15, the J gene TRBJ2-7, with TRBD2 as a possible D gene (5 bases). The CDR3 runs to 15 residues. With 3 bases removed from V and 0 bases from J, the gap between germline ends came to 12 bases. Germline V CDR1 and CDR2: LNHNV, YYDKDF (reference sequence). The CDR3: CATSRAMGSSYEQYF. Written as DNA, the CDR3 is TGTGCCACCAGCAGGGCGATGGGGAGCTCCTACGAGCAGTACTTC. Complete variable domain (other parts from reference TRBV15 and TRBJ2-7): DAMVIQNPRYQVTQFGKPVTLSCSQTLNHNVMYWYQQKSSQAPKLLFHYYDKDFNNEADTPDNFQSRRPNTSFCFLDIRSPGLGDTAMYLCATSRAMGSSYEQYFGPGTRLTVT.

The chain uses TRBV7-2 and TRBJ2-1, with 8 bases that match TRBD2. Unmatched junction bases numbered 8, after V lost 3 bases and J lost 7 bases. Germline V gene data show CDR1 as SGHTA and CDR2 as FQGNSA. This CDR3 spans 15 amino acids. As DNA, the CDR3 is TGTGCCAGCAGCTTTGGTACGGGGGGGCTGAATGAGCAGTTCTTC. Residues: CASSFGTGGLNEQFF.

This sequence joins TRBV5-1 and TRBJ2-3; D is ambiguous. V lost 7 bases to trimming and J lost 3 bases, with 6 bases between them. The CDR3 contains 11 residues. The V gene's germline CDR1 is SGHRS and CDR2 YFSETQ. The CDR3 is CASASTDTQYF. The CDR3 coding sequence is TGCGCCAGCGCTTCAACAGATACGCAGTATTTT. The full variable domain, with the rest looked up from reference TRBV5-1 and TRBJ2-3, is KAGVTQTPRYLIKTRGQQVTLSCSPISGHRSVSWYQQTPGQGLQFLFEYFSETQRNKGNFPGRFSGRQFSNSRSEMNVSTLELGDSALYLCASASTDTQYFGPGTRLTVL.

The chain employs TRBV5-1 and TRBJ1-1, with no clear D. Germline V lookup: CDR1 SGHRS, CDR2 YFSETQ. Deletions cut 2 bases from V and 4 bases from J, with 9 bases between. The CDR3 loop spans 13 amino acids. CDR3 amino acids: CASSFLRGTEAFF. In DNA, the CDR3 is TGCGCCAGCAGCTTCCTCCGGGGCACTGAAGCTTTCTTT.

This chain joins TRBV2 and TRBJ1-3, with D possibly being TRBD1 (5 bases). V lost 7 bases and J 4 bases, leaving 11 bases between the germline ends. Germline assignment: CDR1 SNHLY and CDR2 FYNNEI. The CDR3 has 13 amino acids. The CDR3 DNA sequence: TGTGCCAGCAACCGACAGCAAGGAAACACCATATATTTT. As protein: CASNRQQGNTIYF. The variable domain in full, completed from reference TRBV2 and TRBJ1-3, reads EPEVTQTPSHQVTQMGQEVILRCVPISNHLYFYWYRQILGQKVEFLVSFYNNEISEKSEIFDDQFSVERPDGSNFTLKIRSTKLEDSAMYFCASNRQQGNTIYFGEGSWLTVV.

The J gene is TRBJ2-7, the V gene TRBV5-6; TRBD2 matches at 8 bases. Germline V gives CDR1 SGHDT, CDR2 YYEEEE. The CDR3 is 13 residues long. J was trimmed by 3 bases and V by 1 base; bases with no gene match: 0. The CDR3 DNA reads as TGTGCCAGCAGCTTGACTAGCGGCTACGAGCAGTACTTC. This encodes CASSLTSGYEQYF.

This clone was seen a handful of times. This sequence joins TRBV29-1 and TRBJ2-1, with no clear D. This CDR3 contains 14 residues. Trimming left V 1 base short and J 4 bases short, with 11 bases between. Germline-derived CDR1 and CDR2 are SQVTM and ANQGSEA. CDR3 nucleotide sequence: TGCAGCGTTGAAGGCGGCAGGAGATACAATGAGCAGTTCTTC. It codes for CSVEGGRRYNEQFF.

The chain carries TRBV30 and TRBJ2-2; TRBD1 or TRBD2 may be the D gene (5 bases each). This CDR3 is 13 amino acids long. Germline V lookup: CDR1 GTSNPN, CDR2 SVGIG (reference sequence). Trimming stripped 0 bases from V and 6 bases from J, with 8 bases between. This chain's CDR3 is CAWSVVGAGELFF. In DNA, the CDR3 is TGTGCCTGGAGTGTAGTGGGGGCCGGGGAGCTGTTTTTT.

The V gene is TRBV15, the J gene TRBJ2-6; D assignment may be TRBD1 or TRBD2 (5 bases each). Per the germline V gene, CDR1 is LNHNV and CDR2 is YYDKDF (reference sequence). This CDR3 spans 19 amino acids. Trimming left V 1 base short and J 0 bases short, with 16 bases between. CDR3 sequence reads: CATSRVQGPTPSGANVLTF. CDR3 DNA: TGTGCCACCAGCAGAGTGCAGGGACCCACCCCCTCTGGGGCCAACGTCCTGACTTTC. The entire variable domain, with the rest obtained from reference TRBV15 and TRBJ2-6, is as follows: DAMVIQNPRYQVTQFGKPVTLSCSQTLNHNVMYWYQQKSSQAPKLLFHYYDKDFNNEADTPDNFQSRRPNTSFCFLDIRSPGLGDTAMYLCATSRVQGPTPSGANVLTFGAGSRLTVL.

This clone was recorded a few times. J is TRBJ2-5 and V is TRBV27, with D possibly being TRBD1 (5 bases). Germline assignment: CDR1 MNHEY and CDR2 SMNVEV (reference sequence). Trimming took 5 bases from V and 2 from J, leaving 12 bases between them. The CDR3 is 14 residues long. CDR3 region: CASSPGLGQETQYF. The CDR3 nucleotides read TGTGCCAGCAGTCCAGGGTTGGGACAAGAGACCCAGTACTTC.

The chain combines TRBV6-5 with TRBJ2-2; no reliable D call. V lost 7 bases and J lost 7, with 19 bases in between. The CDR3 contains 15 residues. Germline CDR1 reads MNHEY; CDR2 reads SVGAGI. CDR3 nucleotide sequence: TGTGCCAGCACCTTAAGGGTACCTTCGGGCGGGGAGCTGTTTTTT. Its protein is CASTLRVPSGGELFF.

This clone appeared a few times. The J gene is TRBJ2-3, the V gene TRBV7-8; D is uncertain. V lost 1 base and J lost 2, with 4 bases in between. The CDR3 totals 13 residues. Germline-derived CDR1 and CDR2 are SGHVS and FQNEAQ. The CDR3 region has the DNA TGTGCCAGCAGCTTAGTTATCACAGATACGCAGTATTTT. It codes for CASSLVITDTQYF.

The genes are TRBV13 and TRBJ1-6; 7 nucleotides match TRBD1. The junction had 11 bases not matched to a gene; V was cut back by 5 bases and J by 10 bases. Germline lookup yields CDR1 PRHDT and CDR2 FYEKMQ (reference sequence). The CDR3 has 15 amino acids. The CDR3 nucleotides read TGTGCCAGCAGCGTTCAGAGGGGGCGTGGATCACCCCTCCACTTT. Amino acids: CASSVQRGRGSPLHF.

This clone was counted a few times. This chain uses TRBV13 with TRBJ1-1; TRBD1 aligns across 8 bases. J lost 8 bases, V lost 5 bases, and 7 bases had no gene match. The CDR3 has 13 amino acids. Germline V gives CDR1 PRHDT, CDR2 FYEKMQ (reference sequence). The chain's CDR3 is CASSPWTGREAFF. DNA of the CDR3: TGTGCCAGCAGCCCCTGGACAGGGAGGGAAGCTTTCTTT.

This chain links TRBV2 with TRBJ1-2; D is possibly TRBD1 (5 bases). Trimming removed 3 bases from V and 6 bases from J, with 14 bases in between. The CDR3 runs 14 residues. The germline V gene encodes CDR1 SNHLY and CDR2 FYNNEI. DNA for the CDR3: TGTGCCAGCAGTGATGTAGGGGAGTTTGATGGCTACACCTTC. Its translation is CASSDVGEFDGYTF.

This clone was observed a single time. This chain connects TRBV14 to TRBJ1-6; 11 bases are a match to TRBD1. Germline V gives CDR1 SGHDN, CDR2 FVKESK. The CDR3 is made up of 16 amino acids. V shed 2 bases, J shed 10 bases, and the junction held 7 bases outside the gene matches. This CDR3 is CASSQYGDRGTSPLHF. CDR3 nucleotide sequence: TGTGCCAGCAGCCAATATGGGGACAGGGGGACCTCACCCCTCCACTTT.

This rearrangement joins TRBV30 to TRBJ1-1; D gene unclear. Germline V gene sequence: CDR1 GTSNPN, CDR2 SVGIG (reference sequence). The length of the CDR3 is 13 residues. V was shortened by 2 bases and J by 3 bases, with 10 bases between the two germline ends. The CDR3, as DNA: TGTGCCTGGAGTATCTACGGATACACTGAAGCTTTCTTT. Translating gives CAWSIYGYTEAFF.

This clone occurred a few times. The rearrangement uses TRBV6-5 and TRBJ2-3; 7 bases are a match to TRBD2. CDR1 MNHEY and CDR2 SVGAGI come from the germline V gene. This CDR3 has 13 residues. Trimming took 0 bases from V and 8 from J; bases not matched to a gene: 2. CDR3 in amino acids: CASSYSGGGTQYF. CDR3 nucleotides: TGTGCCAGCAGTTACTCGGGGGGGGGTACGCAGTATTTT.

J is TRBJ1-1 and V is TRBV13, with 7 bases identical to TRBD1. Losses at the gene ends were 0 bases for V and 4 bases for J; bases not matched to a gene: 2. Per germline, CDR1 PRHDT and CDR2 FYEKMQ (reference sequence). The CDR3 runs 14 residues. CDR3 nucleotide sequence: TGTGCCAGCAGCTTAGGGACAGGGAGCACTGAAGCTTTCTTT. Protein: CASSLGTGSTEAFF.

V is TRBV15 and J is TRBJ2-7; D possibly corresponds to TRBD1 (6 bases). Germline lookup yields CDR1 LNHNV and CDR2 YYDKDF (reference sequence). Trimming cost V 5 bases and J 5 bases, with 13 bases left between them. CDR3 length: 13 amino acids. This CDR3 is CATSESPGDEQYF. In DNA form, the CDR3 reads TGTGCCACCAGCGAATCACCAGGGGACGAGCAGTACTTC. Complete variable domain (other parts from reference TRBV15 and TRBJ2-7): DAMVIQNPRYQVTQFGKPVTLSCSQTLNHNVMYWYQQKSSQAPKLLFHYYDKDFNNEADTPDNFQSRRPNTSFCFLDIRSPGLGDTAMYLCATSESPGDEQYFGPGTRLTVT.